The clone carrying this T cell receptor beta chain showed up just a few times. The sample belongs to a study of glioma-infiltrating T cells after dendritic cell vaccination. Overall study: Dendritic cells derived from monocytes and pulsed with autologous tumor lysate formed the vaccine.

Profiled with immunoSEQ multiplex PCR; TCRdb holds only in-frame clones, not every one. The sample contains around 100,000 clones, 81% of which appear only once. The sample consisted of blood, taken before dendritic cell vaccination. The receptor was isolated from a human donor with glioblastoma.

This CDR3 reads CASSLTGVKGAAEAFF. The CDR3 bases are TGCGCCAGCAGTCTAACGGGGGTGAAGGGGGCCGCCGAAGCTTTCTTT. The rearrangement links TRBV5-1 to TRBJ1-1, with 7 bases lining up with TRBD1. The CDR3 length is 16 residues. Germline CDR1 and CDR2: SGHRS and YFSETQ. With 5 bases clipped from V and 8 bases from J, the junction kept 18 bases outside the gene matches.